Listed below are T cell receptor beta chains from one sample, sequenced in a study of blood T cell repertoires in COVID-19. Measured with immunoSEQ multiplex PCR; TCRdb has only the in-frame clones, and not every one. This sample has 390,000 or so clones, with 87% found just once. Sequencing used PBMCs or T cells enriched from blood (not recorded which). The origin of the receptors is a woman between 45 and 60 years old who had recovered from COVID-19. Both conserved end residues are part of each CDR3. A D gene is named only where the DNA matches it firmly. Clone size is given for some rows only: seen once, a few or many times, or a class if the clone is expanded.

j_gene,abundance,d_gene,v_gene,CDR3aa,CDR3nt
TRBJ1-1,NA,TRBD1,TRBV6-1,CASSDDRGGTEAFF,TGTGCCAGCAGTGATGACAGGGGAGGCACTGAAGCTTTCTTT
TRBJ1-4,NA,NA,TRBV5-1,CASSLDAATKLFF,TGCGCCAGCAGCTTGGATGCAGCGACAAAACTGTTTTTT
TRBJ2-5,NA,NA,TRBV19,CASSPSVAVETQYF,TGTGCCAGTAGTCCCAGCGTAGCGGTAGAGACCCAGTACTTC
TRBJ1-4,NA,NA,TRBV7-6,CASSPTRGRATNEKLFF,TGTGCCAGCAGCCCCACGCGTGGGAGAGCAACTAATGAAAAACTGTTTTTT
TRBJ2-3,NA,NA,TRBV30,CAWSVGTGTDTQYF,TGTGCCTGGAGTGTAGGGACTGGGACAGATACGCAGTATTTT
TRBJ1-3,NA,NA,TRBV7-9,CASSRTGQGNTIYF,TGTGCCAGCAGCCGAACAGGGCAAGGAAACACCATATATTTT
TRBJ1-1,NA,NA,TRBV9,CASSTGRLGLDLTEAFF,TGTGCCAGCAGCACGGGGAGATTGGGCCTCGACCTCACTGAAGCTTTCTTT
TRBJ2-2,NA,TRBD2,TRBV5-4,CASSSYGRGITGELFF,TGTGCCAGCAGCTCCTATGGGCGGGGGATCACCGGGGAGCTGTTTTTT
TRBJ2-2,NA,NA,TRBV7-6,CASSLFGGGELFF,TGTGCCAGCAGCTTATTCGGTGGCGGGGAGCTGTTTTTT
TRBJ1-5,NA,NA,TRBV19,CASTKGYQPQHF,TGTGCCAGTACTAAGGGGTATCAGCCCCAGCATTTT
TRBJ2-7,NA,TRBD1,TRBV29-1,CSVQQGAYEQYF,TGCAGCGTTCAACAGGGGGCCTACGAGCAGTACTTC
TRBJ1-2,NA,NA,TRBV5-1,CASSLDQFLVYGYTF,TGCGCCAGCAGCTTGGATCAGTTTCTAGTCTATGGCTACACCTTC
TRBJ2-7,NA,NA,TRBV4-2,CASSQDVRMGQYF,TGTGCCAGCAGCCAAGATGTCAGGATGGGGCAGTACTTC
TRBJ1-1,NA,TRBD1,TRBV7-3,CASSYGTGSEAFF,TGTGCCAGCAGCTACGGGACAGGGTCTGAAGCTTTCTTT
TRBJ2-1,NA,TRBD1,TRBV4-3,CASSQHRDRAGDEQFF,TGCGCCAGCAGCCAACACCGGGACAGGGCGGGCGATGAGCAGTTCTTC
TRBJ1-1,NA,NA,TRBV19,CASQHLENTEAFF,TGTGCCAGCCAACACCTAGAGAACACTGAAGCTTTCTTT
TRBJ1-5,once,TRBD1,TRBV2,CASSPDREQPQHF,TGTGCCAGCAGTCCTGACAGGGAACAGCCCCAGCATTTT
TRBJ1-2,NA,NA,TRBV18,CASSPRGGGYTF,TGTGCCAGCTCACCAAGGGGTGGTGGCTACACCTTC